Included here is one TCR beta chain sequence, with context. The data stem from a study of blood T cell repertoires in COVID-19. Looking at the study overall: Sources were T cells, B-cell-depleted T cells, or PBMCs; the material itself was cDNA or gDNA.

Participants spanned ages about 18 to 89 years and resided in about 25 US areas. Cohorts were assigned according to the clinical history that participants reported. Generated by immunoSEQ multiplex PCR, the TCRdb table keeps only in-frame clones and is missing some. The repertoire has hundreds of thousands of clones, around 87% of them found once; the top ten carry about 1%. The sequencing input was PBMCs or T cells enriched from blood (not recorded which). The clonotype originates from a man in his late teens or twenties who had recovered from COVID-19.

CDR3 DNA sequence: TGTGCCAGCAGTGTCACCCAGTCCCACTACGAGCAGTACTTC. Its translation: CASSVTQSHYEQYF. The rearrangement links TRBV27 to TRBJ2-7, with D uncertain. V dropped 5 bases and J dropped 3 bases, with 14 bases sitting between them. The CDR3 has 14 residues. Germline V gene lookup returns CDR1 MNHEY and CDR2 SMNVEV (reference sequence).